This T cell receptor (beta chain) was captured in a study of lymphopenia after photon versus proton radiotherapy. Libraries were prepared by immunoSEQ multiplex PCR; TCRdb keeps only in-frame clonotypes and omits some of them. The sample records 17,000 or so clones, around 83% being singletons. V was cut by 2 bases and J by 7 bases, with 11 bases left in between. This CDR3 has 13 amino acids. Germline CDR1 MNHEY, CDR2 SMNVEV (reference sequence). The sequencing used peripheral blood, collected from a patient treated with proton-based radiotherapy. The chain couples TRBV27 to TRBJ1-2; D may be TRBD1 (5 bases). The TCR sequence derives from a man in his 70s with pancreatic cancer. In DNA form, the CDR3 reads TGTGCCAGCAGTTTAGGACTGGGGGGTGGCTACACCTTC. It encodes CASSLGLGGGYTF.